The 19 T cell receptor beta chains below all came from one sample that was sequenced in a study of PD-L1 blockade in urothelial cancer (dated by TCRdb to 2015 to 2018). The sample's time point label, in plain terms: pretreatment peripheral blood. Receptor amplification or capture employed the immunoSEQ multiplex PCR assay. This is the immuneACCESS table as TCRdb keeps it, with only in-frame sequences that have V and J called. A part of the clones is gone; compared with another copy, unresolved V genes explain less than half, and the rest is unexplained. Present in this sample are about 50,000 clones, approximately 79% of which were seen just once. The ten largest make up 3% to 4% of the sample. Here the sequenced sample was PBMCs, taken around atezolizumab (anti-PD-L1) treatment. The receptors shown here come from a man aged 65 to 79 with urothelial cancer.

This chain uses TRBV27 with TRBJ1-2; the match to TRBD1 covers 7 bases. Germline values: CDR1 MNHEY, CDR2 SMNVEV (reference sequence). V shed 5 bases and J 4 bases; nucleotides not matched to a gene: 7. CDR3 length equals 14 residues. CDR3 coding DNA: TGTGCCAGCAGTGTGACAGGGTTAAGCTATGGCTACACCTTC. It encodes CASSVTGLSYGYTF.

The chain uses TRBV6-5 and TRBJ2-5; 10 nucleotides agree with TRBD2. The CDR3 is 12 amino acids. The V segment lost 10 bases and the J segment 7 bases; nucleotides outside the gene matches: 6. The germline CDR1 and CDR2 sequences are MNHEY and SVGAGI. Here the CDR3 DNA reads TGTGCCACGGGAGCGGGAGGGGGGACCCAGTACTTC. Translated: CATGAGGGTQYF.

This rearrangement joins TRBV9 to TRBJ2-2; TRBD2 aligns across 13 bases. V shed 3 bases, J shed 7 bases, and the junction held 3 bases outside the gene matches. The CDR3 is 15 amino acids. Germline CDR1 reads SGDLS; CDR2 reads YYNGEE. CDR3 amino acids: CASSDRTSGGGELFF. CDR3 coding DNA: TGTGCCAGCAGCGATCGGACTAGCGGGGGCGGGGAGCTGTTTTTT.

The CDR3: CASTPQGYSYEQYF. Here the CDR3 DNA reads TGTGCCAGCACCCCACAGGGATACTCCTACGAGCAGTACTTC. The J gene is TRBJ2-7, the V gene TRBV11-2; the D gene is possibly TRBD1 (6 bases). The CDR3 contains 14 residues. The V end lost 7 bases, the J end lost 0 bases, and 13 bases lay between the germline ends. CDR1 SGHAT and CDR2 FQNNGV come from the germline V gene.

The V call is TRBV5-1, the J call TRBJ2-7, with 9 bases matching TRBD1. The CDR3 contains 13 residues. Germline assignment: CDR1 SGHRS and CDR2 YFSETQ. Losses at the gene ends were 3 bases for V and 6 bases for J; bases not matched to a gene: 4. CDR3 DNA: TGCGCCAGCAGCTGGGACAGGGCGGGCGAGCAGTACTTC. Residues: CASSWDRAGEQYF.

This CDR3 reads CASSLSGAARQETQYF. The CDR3 DNA sequence: TGTGCCAGCAGCTTGTCAGGGGCGGCGAGACAAGAGACCCAGTACTTC. This rearrangement joins TRBV7-2 to TRBJ2-5, with D tentatively TRBD1 (6 bases). The CDR3 has 16 amino acids. V shed 3 bases and J shed 2 bases, with 16 bases lying between them. From germline, CDR1 is SGHTA and CDR2 FQGNSA.

J is TRBJ2-7 and V is TRBV6-5; D is possibly TRBD2 (5 bases). Germline CDR1 and CDR2: MNHEY and SVGAGI. The V and J ends lost 2 bases and 2 bases respectively, with 10 bases between them. The CDR3 is made up of 14 amino acids. The CDR3 loop is CASSYGGRAYEQYF. The CDR3 DNA is TGTGCCAGCAGTTACGGAGGCAGAGCCTACGAGCAGTACTTC.

The rearrangement joins TRBV7-8 to TRBJ1-2, with D maybe TRBD1 (6 bases). This CDR3 contains 15 residues. Per germline, CDR1 SGHVS and CDR2 FQNEAQ. V was pared by 3 bases and J by 8 bases, with 19 bases between. The CDR3 DNA follows: TGTGCCAGCAGCTTCCGGCAGGGGAGTAATTTAGGCTACACCTTC. Its translation is CASSFRQGSNLGYTF.

The genes are TRBV15 and TRBJ2-5; D perhaps matches TRBD1 (6 bases). The CDR3 totals 13 residues. Germline V lookup: CDR1 LNHNV, CDR2 YYDKDF (reference sequence). Trimming cost V 4 bases and J 5 bases, with 11 bases left between them. CDR3 protein: CATSNRAGETQYF. DNA for the CDR3: TGTGCCACCAGCAACAGGGCGGGTGAGACCCAGTACTTC.

The CDR3 DNA is TGTGCCAGCAGCTCGACAGCTGAAGCTTTCTTT. This gives the protein CASSSTAEAFF. The J gene is TRBJ1-1, the V gene TRBV9; D perhaps matches TRBD1 (5 bases). Trimming left V 4 bases short and J 6 bases short, with 7 bases between. There are 11 residues in the CDR3. CDR1 and CDR2 (germline): SGDLS, YYNGEE.

This clone was seen only once. This chain links TRBV6-4 with TRBJ2-7; 11 positions match TRBD1. The germline CDR1 and CDR2 sequences are MRHNA and SNTAGT. V was clipped by 0 bases and J by 5 bases; unmatched bases: 6. The CDR3 length is 16 residues. The DNA of the CDR3 is TGTGCCAGCAGTGACTCGAGGTGGACAGGGGGCGACGAGCAGTACTTC. Its protein is CASSDSRWTGGDEQYF.

This clone is a singleton in its sample. The chain uses TRBV2 and TRBJ2-7; a possible D gene is TRBD1 (5 bases). This CDR3 is built from 16 residues. Trimming stripped 1 base from V and 3 bases from J, with 16 bases between. Germline-derived CDR1 and CDR2 are SNHLY and FYNNEI. CDR3 sequence: CASSEEIKGMGYEQYF. The CDR3 nucleotides read TGTGCCAGCAGTGAAGAAATTAAGGGGATGGGCTACGAGCAGTACTTC.

This sequence joins TRBV19 and TRBJ1-5, with a possible D match to TRBD1 (5 bases). Trimming took 9 bases from V and 6 from J, leaving 12 bases between them. Germline-derived CDR1 and CDR2 are LNHDA and SQIVND (reference sequence). CDR3 size: 12 residues. CDR3 amino acids: CASTVGGQPQHF. DNA for the CDR3: TGTGCCAGCACCGTGGGGGGTCAGCCCCAGCATTTT.

This CDR3 reads CASSPNGTAFFSYEQYF. CDR3 coding DNA: TGTGCCAGCAGCCCCAACGGGACAGCCTTTTTCTCCTACGAGCAGTACTTC. V usage is TRBV5-6 and J usage is TRBJ2-7, with 7 positions matching TRBD1. Germline CDR1 is SGHDT and CDR2 is YYEEEE. V shed 4 bases, J shed 0 bases, and the junction held 13 bases outside the gene matches. This CDR3 region has 17 residues.

The rearrangement joins TRBV16 to TRBJ1-1; D is perhaps TRBD1 (6 bases). CDR3 length: 13 residues. Germline CDR1 KGHSY, CDR2 FQNENV. V was pared by 4 bases and J by 5 bases, with 11 bases between. The CDR3 nucleotides read TGTGCCAGCAGCCCCACAGGGATGACTGAAGCTTTCTTT. The encoded protein is CASSPTGMTEAFF.

This chain links TRBV15 with TRBJ2-5; TRBD2 is a possible D gene (5 bases). Trimming cost V 3 bases and J 4 bases, with 15 bases left between them. The length of the CDR3 is 15 residues. Germline lookup yields CDR1 LNHNV and CDR2 YYDKDF (reference sequence). The CDR3: CATSSHRGGPETQYF. CDR3 nucleotide sequence: TGTGCCACCAGCAGTCATCGGGGTGGGCCAGAGACCCAGTACTTC.

This clone was detected only once. The chain joins TRBV6-5 to TRBJ2-7, with TRBD2 matching 8 bases. The CDR3 contains 14 residues. Germline V gene data show CDR1 as MNHEY and CDR2 as SVGAGI. The trim removed 6 bases at V and 7 bases at J, leaving 11 bases unmatched. CDR3 sequence (DNA): TGTGCCAGCAGCCGGACTAGCCAGTTGCGAGAGCAGTACTTC. Protein: CASSRTSQLREQYF.

This chain's CDR3 is CASSLRGQGDEQYF. The CDR3 DNA is TGTGCCAGCAGCTTACGCGGACAGGGTGATGAGCAGTACTTC. V usage is TRBV7-6 and J usage is TRBJ2-7; 8 positions match TRBD1. Germline values: CDR1 SGHVS, CDR2 FNYEAQ. Trimming at V came to 2 bases and at J to 7 bases, leaving 7 bases not matched to a gene. This CDR3 has 14 residues. The whole variable domain, remainder taken from reference TRBV7-6 and TRBJ2-7, is GAGVSQSPRYKVTKRGQDVALRCDPISGHVSLYWYRQALGQGPEFLTYFNYEAQQDKSGLPNDRFSAERPEGSISTLTIQRTEQRDSAMYRCASSLRGQGDEQYFGPGTRLTVT.

The chain carries TRBV7-8 and TRBJ1-2, with D possibly TRBD1 on 6 matching bases. Germline-derived CDR1 and CDR2 are SGHVS and FQNEAQ. There are 13 residues in the CDR3. Trimming cost V 3 bases and J 1 base, with 6 bases left between them. CDR3 bases: TGTGCCAGCAGCTTGGACAGTAACTATGGCTACACCTTC. This sequence encodes CASSLDSNYGYTF.